This T cell receptor beta chain was observed in a study of CD4 T cells in relation to SARS-CoV-2 and coronaviruses. The trim removed 2 bases at V and 5 bases at J, leaving 12 bases unmatched. In germline, CDR1 is MGHRA, CDR2 YSYEKL. CDR3 length equals 16 residues. The repertoire was sequenced with immunoSEQ multiplex PCR; TCRdb's copy has only in-frame clones and lacks some. Counted here are about 26,000 clones, roughly 80% occurring once; the ten biggest clones make up 18%. CD4+ T cells from unexposed donors were obtained before the COVID-19 pandemic (2011-2018). The cells were cultured for less than twelve days before CD4+ T cells were isolated. Cells permitting, SARS-CoV-2 S/N and four cold-coronavirus spikes were tested on unexposed-donor CD4+ T cells. Worth noting for this clone: The antigen is not known.

The sample was CD4+ T cells from PBMCs, cultured in vitro. This receptor was identified in a human donor in good health. The rearrangement joins TRBV4-1 to TRBJ2-7; 7 nucleotides agree with TRBD1. This CDR3 is CASSQTTGERFDEQYF. The CDR3 DNA sequence: TGCGCCAGCAGCCAAACTACAGGGGAACGCTTTGACGAGCAGTACTTC.